Below, 31 T cell receptor beta chains from the same sample are listed, as sequenced in a study of CD8+CD57+ T cells in acquired aplastic anemia. Profiling that covered TCR beta VDJ and CDR3 relied on genomic DNA as its template. TCRdb independently ran MiXCR on the reads; one entry per CDR3 protein. Of 250,000 to 300,000 distinct CDR3 sequences detected, approximately 56% appear once; the ten largest clones hold 7.5% to 9%. The sample consisted of sorted CD4+, CD8+, or CD8+CD57+ T cells (not recorded which) from PBMCs. Every receptor here comes from a human donor with severe aplastic anemia or a healthy control (not recorded which).

This rearrangement joins TRBV7-9 to TRBJ2-7; 10 nucleotides line up with TRBD1. The CDR3 covers 16 residues. Germline V gene lookup returns CDR1 SEHNR and CDR2 FQNEAQ (reference sequence). Trimming cost V 4 bases and J 0 bases; bases outside gene matches: 6. This chain's CDR3 is CASSSGTGASSYEQYF. CDR3 coding DNA: TGTGCCAGCAGCTCTGGGACAGGGGCAAGCTCCTACGAGCAGTACTTC.

There are many counts of this clonotype. The genes are TRBV6-5 and TRBJ1-2; D not certain. The V gene lost 0 bases and the J gene lost 8 bases, with 19 bases spanning the gap. This CDR3 has 16 residues. Germline-derived CDR1 and CDR2 are MNHEY and SVGAGI. CDR3 in DNA: TGTGCCAGCAGTTACTCTGTGACCAAGGGAGGTTGGGGCTACACCTTC. This sequence encodes CASSYSVTKGGWGYTF.

The V and J genes are TRBV12-3 or TRBV12-4 and TRBJ1-6; tentative D call: TRBD1 (5 bases). The V end was cut by 6 bases, the J end by 10 bases, with 16 bases between. The CDR3 is made up of 14 amino acids. CDR3 in DNA: TGTGCCAGCAGCCGGCTGGACGGGGGATCACCCCTCCACTTT. It is translated as CASSRLDGGSPLHF.

This clonotype was recorded many times. The chain carries TRBV12-1 and TRBJ2-3; the table's D call TRBD1 went unverified against the DNA. TRBV12-1 is an annotated pseudogene. CDR3 size: 16 residues. CDR3 in DNA: TGTGCCAGCAGCTTGGCCCGGGACCGAATCACAGATACGCAGTATTTT. Its protein product is CASSLARDRITDTQYF.

V is TRBV24-1 and J is TRBJ1-6, with 11 bases lining up with TRBD1. This CDR3 has 16 residues. From germline, CDR1 is KGHDR and CDR2 SFDVKD. Trimming took 12 bases from V and 12 from J; bases not matched to a gene: 18. The CDR3 DNA sequence: TGTGCCCCATGGGGGGATAGGGGACAGGGGGAGGTACCCCTCCACTTT. The encoded protein is CAPWGDRGQGEVPLHF.

The chain recombines TRBV29-1 with TRBJ2-1; D unresolved. V lost 4 bases to trimming and J lost 4 bases, with 14 bases between them. Germline V gene data show CDR1 as SQVTM and CDR2 as ANQGSEA. The CDR3 extends over 14 amino acids. DNA of the CDR3: TGCAGCGTTGTTAGTGTTGTGGGGTACAATGAGCAGTTCTTC. This translates into CSVVSVVGYNEQFF.

This chain uses TRBV2 with TRBJ2-1; 10 positions match TRBD2. The J segment lost 8 bases and the V segment lost 8 bases, leaving 3 bases of the junction unmatched. Germline V gives CDR1 SNHLY, CDR2 FYNNEI. The CDR3 spans 12 residues. The CDR3 reads CASLAGGYEQFF. The CDR3 coding sequence is TGTGCCAGCTTAGCGGGAGGTTATGAGCAGTTCTTC.

In its sample, this clonotype was seen many times. The junction does not match germline at one end; this may be a read error. The chain joins TRBV19 to TRBJ1-4; 7 bases line up with TRBD1. This CDR3 spans 18 amino acids. Looked up from germline, CDR1 is LNHDA and CDR2 is SQIVND (reference sequence). CDR3 residues: CASSISLSGTATIEKLFF. Here the CDR3 DNA reads TGTGCCAGTAGTATTAGTTTATCGGGGACAGCTACTATTGAAAAACTGTTTTTT. The full variable domain, rest sourced from reference TRBV19 and TRBJ1-4, is DGGITQSPKYLFRKEGQNVTLSCEQNLNHDAMYWYRQDPGQGLRLIYYSQIVNDFQKGDIAEGYSVSREKKESFPLTVTSAQKNPTAFYLCASSISLSGTATIEKLFFGSGTQLSVL.

The rearrangement joins TRBV20-1 to TRBJ1-4; D is unclear. The germline V and J ends were trimmed by 7 bases and 0 bases, with 6 bases remaining between them. There are 12 residues in the CDR3. CDR1 and CDR2 from the germline V gene are DFQATT and SNEGSKA (reference sequence). The CDR3 loop reads CSGAATNEKLFF. CDR3 bases: TGCAGTGGGGCTGCAACTAATGAAAAACTGTTTTTT.

V and J are TRBV24-1 and TRBJ2-3, with D unclear. Germline-derived CDR1 and CDR2 are KGHDR and SFDVKD. The CDR3 runs 14 residues. The ends were cut back, 5 bases at V and 3 bases at J, with 11 bases in the middle. This CDR3 is CATSGRDPTDTQYF. As DNA, the CDR3 is TGTGCCACCAGTGGTAGGGATCCTACAGATACGCAGTATTTT.

The chain joins TRBV18 to TRBJ1-1, with D perhaps TRBD1 (5 bases). Germline CDR1 and CDR2: KGHSH and LQKENI. Trimming removed 3 bases at V and 3 bases at J, with 17 bases between. The CDR3 extends over 16 amino acids. The CDR3 here is CASSPPGVGEDTEAFF. The CDR3 coding sequence is TGTGCCAGCTCACCGCCGGGTGTGGGGGAGGACACTGAAGCTTTCTTT.

DNA for the CDR3: TGTGCCAGCAGCGGGGGGACAGGGCGAGAGCAGTACTTC. It is translated as CASSGGTGREQYF. V usage is TRBV5-4 and J usage is TRBJ2-7, with TRBD1 matching over 9 bases. The germline V gene has CDR1 SGHNT and CDR2 YYREEE (reference sequence). With V trimmed by 4 bases and J by 7 bases, 6 bases remained unmatched. There are 13 residues in the CDR3.

This clonotype was seen ten or more times. The chain couples TRBV2 to TRBJ2-5; D might be TRBD1 or TRBD2, each matching 5 bases. Germline values: CDR1 SNHLY, CDR2 FYNNEI. V was cut by 3 bases and J by 5 bases, with 16 bases left in between. This CDR3 is built from 15 residues. The CDR3 region is CASSESGAGLETQYF. CDR3 bases: TGTGCCAGCAGTGAGTCCGGGGCCGGTTTGGAGACCCAGTACTTC.

The chain carries TRBV7-2 and TRBJ1-6; 9 bases line up with TRBD1. CDR1 and CDR2 from the germline V gene are SGHTA and FQGNSA. Germline trimming cut 6 bases from V and 7 bases from J; bases unmatched to any gene: 10. This CDR3 contains 16 residues. The CDR3 loop is CASSLGQGEENSPLHF. CDR3 nucleotide sequence: TGTGCCAGCAGTCTGGGACAGGGTGAGGAAAATTCACCCCTCCACTTT.

This clonotype was observed many times. This chain joins TRBV20-1 and TRBJ2-5, with TRBD2 matching over 10 bases. CDR1 and CDR2 (germline): DFQATT, SNEGSKA (reference sequence). With V trimmed by 1 base and J by 5 bases, 10 bases remained unmatched. The CDR3 is 16 residues long. The CDR3, as DNA: TGCAGTGCTAGAGTTGGGGGAGCGGGGGGGCTGGAGACCCAGTACTTC. It specifies CSARVGGAGGLETQYF.

This chain links TRBV5-5 with TRBJ2-5; 8 positions match TRBD2. The V and J ends lost 0 bases and 9 bases, in that order; junction bases with no gene match: 4. Germline V gene lookup returns CDR1 SGHKS and CDR2 YYEKEE (reference sequence). The CDR3 extends over 13 amino acids. CDR3 nucleotides: TGTGCCAGCAGCTTGGACGGCGGGGGGCCCCAGTACTTC. Amino acid sequence: CASSLDGGGPQYF.

This clonotype was detected ten times or more. V gene TRBV6-2 or TRBV6-3 combines with J gene TRBJ1-6; D is undetermined. The V end lost 2 bases, the J end lost 5 bases, and 1 base lay between the germline ends. The germline CDR1 and CDR2 sequences are MNHEY and SVGEGT. This CDR3 has 12 residues. The CDR3 nucleotides read TGTGCCAGCAGTTACGATAATTCACCCCTCCACTTT. It is translated as CASSYDNSPLHF.

The chain recombines TRBV10-3 with TRBJ2-3, with D perhaps being TRBD1 or TRBD2 (5 bases each). Germline V gives CDR1 ENHRY, CDR2 SYGVKD. The CDR3 sequence is 14 residues long. The V gene lost 10 bases and the J gene lost 1 base, with 15 bases spanning the gap. CDR3 in DNA: TGTGCCAGCAACCGGGACGAAGGCACAGATACGCAGTATTTT. Translated: CASNRDEGTDTQYF.

This clonotype showed up just a few times. The J gene is TRBJ1-1, the V gene TRBV15; D remains unclear. Trimming removed 3 bases from V and 4 bases from J, with 12 bases in between. The CDR3 extends over 14 amino acids. Germline CDR1 reads LNHNV; CDR2 reads YYDKDF (reference sequence). The CDR3 loop is CATSRRPLVTEAFF. The CDR3 region has the DNA TGTGCCACCAGCAGGCGGCCGCTGGTCACTGAAGCTTTCTTT. Supplemented by reference TRBV15 and TRBJ1-1, the full variable domain reads DAMVIQNPRYQVTQFGKPVTLSCSQTLNHNVMYWYQQKSSQAPKLLFHYYDKDFNNEADTPDNFQSRRPNTSFCFLDIRSPGLGDTAMYLCATSRRPLVTEAFFGQGTRLTVV.

This clonotype occurred many times. J is TRBJ1-1 and V is TRBV10-3; 10 bases are shared with TRBD1. The ends lost 8 bases at V and 0 bases at J; junction bases unmatched: 9. Per the germline V gene, CDR1 is ENHRY and CDR2 is SYGVKD. The length of the CDR3 is 16 residues. Here the CDR3 DNA reads TGTGCCATCTCGAGACAGGGGGCCCCTATGAACACTGAAGCTTTCTTT. Translated, it gives CAISRQGAPMNTEAFF.

The CDR3: CASSVAGMNTEAFF. The CDR3 DNA is TGTGCCAGCAGCGTAGCGGGTATGAACACTGAAGCTTTCTTT. V gene TRBV9 combines with J gene TRBJ1-1; D not resolved. CDR1 and CDR2 (germline): SGDLS, YYNGEE. Deletions cut 0 bases from V and 0 bases from J, with 6 bases between. The CDR3 runs to 14 residues. Using reference TRBV9 and TRBJ1-1 for the parts outside the CDR3, the full variable domain is DSGVTQTPKHLITATGQRVTLRCSPRSGDLSVYWYQQSLDQGLQFLIQYYNGEERAKGNILERFSAQQFPDLHSELNLSSLELGDSALYFCASSVAGMNTEAFFGQGTRLTVV.

The chain employs TRBV2 and TRBJ2-7; D is unresolved. The V gene's germline CDR1 is SNHLY and CDR2 FYNNEI. V lost 6 bases and J 3 bases, leaving 15 bases between the germline ends. The CDR3 consists of 14 residues. As DNA, the CDR3 is TGTGCCAGCAGACCGCACTTACAGAGCTACGAGCAGTACTTC. Translated: CASRPHLQSYEQYF.

The sample holds a few counts of this clonotype. This chain links TRBV5-8 with TRBJ2-7; D remains unclear. The V end was cut by 1 base, the J end by 7 bases, with 6 bases between. CDR3 length equals 11 residues. Looked up from germline, CDR1 is SGHTS and CDR2 is YDEGEE. CDR3 in DNA: TGTGCCAGCAGCTTGATCGGAGAGCAGTACTTC. It encodes CASSLIGEQYF. The full variable domain, completed using reference TRBV5-8 and TRBJ2-7, is EAGVTQSPTHLIKTRGQQATLRCSPISGHTSVYWYQQALGLGLQFLLWYDEGEERNRGNFPPRFSGRQFPNYSSELNVNALELEDSALYLCASSLIGEQYFGPGTRLTVT.

A note on this clonotype: An end of the junction does not agree with germline; a read error may underlie this. The chain links TRBV20-1 to TRBJ2-7, with D maybe TRBD2 (5 bases). The CDR3 runs to 13 residues. Germline CDR1 DFQATT, CDR2 SNEGSKA (reference sequence). This CDR3 is CSARETSSYEQYF. The CDR3 DNA sequence: TGCAGTGCTCGAGAAACTAGCTCCTACGAGCAGTACTTC.

The chain combines TRBV9 with TRBJ2-5; TRBD2 matches at 11 bases. The V and J ends lost 4 bases and 4 bases, in that order; junction bases with no gene match: 6. CDR1 and CDR2 (germline): SGDLS, YYNGEE. The CDR3 runs 15 residues. The CDR3 here is CASSSSGGWLETQYF. The CDR3 DNA follows: TGTGCCAGCAGCTCTAGCGGGGGGTGGTTAGAGACCCAGTACTTC.

This clonotype came up a few times. The CDR3 loop is CASSLFGGRARGDTQYF. The DNA for the CDR3 is TGTGCCAGCAGCTTATTCGGCGGGAGGGCCCGTGGGGATACGCAGTATTTT. This chain links TRBV7-2 with TRBJ2-3, with TRBD2 matching over 9 bases. The CDR3 totals 17 residues. Trimming at V came to 2 bases and at J to 6 bases, leaving 12 bases not matched to a gene. Germline CDR1 reads SGHTA; CDR2 reads FQGNSA.

This clonotype was observed many times. At one of its ends the junction is not consistent with the germline gene, which may arise from a read error. CDR3 amino acids: CASSLTAGRGEQFF. The CDR3 DNA follows: TGTGCTAGCAGCTTAACGGCCGGAAGGGGTGAGCAGTTCTTC. The chain combines TRBV7-7 with TRBJ2-1; possible D gene TRBD1, 5 bases. Looked up from germline, CDR1 is SSHAT and CDR2 is FNYEAQ (reference sequence). This CDR3 is built from 14 residues.

This clonotype was counted many times. V is TRBV9 and J is TRBJ2-7; TRBD2 might be the D (6 bases). V gave up 3 bases and J gave up 5 bases, with 12 bases separating them. From germline, CDR1 is SGDLS and CDR2 YYNGEE. This CDR3 has 13 amino acids. CDR3: CASSAGGGHEQYF. As DNA, the CDR3 is TGTGCCAGCAGCGCCGGGGGAGGTCACGAGCAGTACTTC.

This clonotype was recorded at least ten times. The DNA for the CDR3 is TGTGCCAGCACAAGTAGGAGGGAAGGGATTCCCTCCTACAATGAGCAGTTCTTC. As protein: CASTSRREGIPSYNEQFF. This chain links TRBV7-9 with TRBJ2-1; maybe TRBD2 (6 bases). CDR1 and CDR2 from the germline V gene are SEHNR and FQNEAQ (reference sequence). V dropped 7 bases and J dropped 0 bases, with 22 bases sitting between them. This CDR3 comprises 18 residues.

The chain joins TRBV7-2 to TRBJ2-3, with 7 bases identical to TRBD1. Looked up from germline, CDR1 is SGHTA and CDR2 is FQGNSA. This CDR3 comprises 20 residues. Trimming at V came to 5 bases and at J to 3 bases, leaving 23 bases not matched to a gene. CDR3 amino acids: CASSPPLPFRDPGGTDTQYF. The CDR3 DNA reads TGTGCCAGCAGCCCACCCCTTCCCTTCCGGGACCCAGGGGGAACAGATACGCAGTATTTT.

This clonotype was counted a single time. One end of the junction fails to match germline, which may point to a read error. V gene TRBV7-2 combines with J gene TRBJ2-7, with D possibly TRBD2 on 5 matching bases. The CDR3 covers 9 residues. Germline V gene sequence: CDR1 SGHTA, CDR2 FQGNSA. The CDR3 nucleotides are TGTGCCAGCAGCTTGGCATCGGGATGG. This translates into CASSLASGW.